Following are 25 T cell receptor beta chains from one sample sequenced in a study of blood T cell repertoires in COVID-19. This table comes from immunoSEQ multiplex PCR, and its TCRdb copy is limited to in-frame clones, with some not included. The sample lists about 260,000 clones; over 80% were seen once. What was sequenced was peripheral blood. These receptors were taken from a woman between 40 and 55 years old with acute or convalescent COVID-19.

This chain joins TRBV6-4 and TRBJ1-5; perhaps TRBD1 as D (5 bases). CDR3 length: 15 residues. Germline V gene lookup returns CDR1 MRHNA and CDR2 SNTAGT. V dropped 0 bases and J dropped 7 bases, with 13 bases sitting between them. The CDR3 loop reads CASSDSPGLGQPQHF. CDR3 nucleotide sequence: TGTGCCAGCAGTGACTCTCCAGGGCTAGGGCAGCCCCAGCATTTT.

The chain employs TRBV6-1 and TRBJ2-7; 8 bases are shared with TRBD1. Germline V gene lookup returns CDR1 MNHNS and CDR2 SASEGT. V gave up 3 bases and J gave up 6 bases; unmatched junction bases: 4. The CDR3 covers 13 residues. DNA for the CDR3: TGTGCCAGCAGTGACAGGGGGCTTAGCGAGCAGTACGTC. Amino acid sequence: CASSDRGLSEQYV.

The chain joins TRBV5-8 to TRBJ1-5; TRBD1 matches at 11 bases. CDR3 length: 14 residues. With V trimmed by 3 bases and J by 5 bases, 1 base remained unmatched. Germline V gene lookup returns CDR1 SGHTS and CDR2 YDEGEE. The CDR3 DNA is TGTGCCAGCAGCTGGGACAGGGGGTATCAGCCCCAGCATTTT. Translated, it gives CASSWDRGYQPQHF.

The CDR3 DNA follows: TGTGCCAGCAGTGGGGACAGGGGAGCTGAAGCTTTCTTT. This translates into CASSGDRGAEAFF. The gene calls are TRBV12-3 or TRBV12-4 and TRBJ1-1; TRBD1 aligns across 10 bases. Losses at the gene ends were 5 bases for V and 6 bases for J; bases not matched to a gene: 3. The CDR3 loop spans 13 amino acids.

V gene TRBV5-1 combines with J gene TRBJ1-3, with D possibly being TRBD1 (6 bases). The CDR3 consists of 15 residues. CDR1 SGHRS and CDR2 YFSETQ come from the germline V gene. Trimming took 4 bases from V and 0 from J, leaving 11 bases between them. The CDR3 coding sequence is TGCGCCAGCAGCCCCACAGGGTTCTCTGGAAACACCATATATTTT. Its protein product is CASSPTGFSGNTIYF.

The rearrangement links TRBV29-1 to TRBJ2-7; possible D gene TRBD1, 7 bases. V was pared by 3 bases and J by 5 bases, with 20 bases between. Germline loops: CDR1 SQVTM, CDR2 ANQGSEA. The CDR3 extends over 15 amino acids. The CDR3 reads CSVDLATGLVDEQYV. Here the CDR3 DNA reads TGCAGCGTTGACCTAGCGACAGGGTTGGTAGACGAGCAGTACGTC.

The genes are TRBV10-3 and TRBJ1-1; 9 bases are a match to TRBD1. CDR1 is ENHRY and CDR2 is SYGVKD in the germline V gene. The junction had 6 bases not matched to a gene; V was cut back by 6 bases and J by 4 bases. This CDR3 is 14 amino acids long. The CDR3 nucleotides are TGTGCCATCAGGGGACAGGGCGAGGGCACTGAAGCTTTCTTT. It encodes CAIRGQGEGTEAFF.

The chain combines TRBV2 with TRBJ1-2; 8 positions match TRBD1. Unmatched junction bases numbered 10, after V lost 6 bases and J lost 4 bases. CDR3 length equals 15 residues. CDR1 and CDR2 from the germline V gene are SNHLY and FYNNEI. CDR3 sequence (DNA): TGTGCCAGCAGGGAGAAGACAGGGGCCAGCTATGGCTACACCTTC. Protein: CASREKTGASYGYTF.

V and J are TRBV7-6 and TRBJ1-3; 11 nucleotides match TRBD1. V dropped 5 bases and J dropped 2; count of bases not matched to a gene: 8. CDR1 and CDR2 from the germline V gene are SGHVS and FNYEAQ. This CDR3 spans 17 amino acids. CDR3 sequence reads: CASSHPTGQGAGNTIYF. Here the CDR3 DNA reads TGTGCCAGCAGCCATCCTACGGGACAGGGGGCTGGAAACACCATATATTTT.

This chain joins TRBV18 and TRBJ1-4; possible D gene TRBD1, 6 bases. The ends were cut back, 3 bases at V and 7 bases at J, with 15 bases in the middle. The CDR3 contains 15 residues. Germline-derived CDR1 and CDR2 are KGHSH and LQKENI. CDR3 sequence reads: CASSPRQVSGEKLFF. The CDR3 region has the DNA TGTGCCAGCTCACCTCGACAGGTATCGGGTGAAAAACTGTTTTTT. Based on the CDR3 plus reference TRBV18 and TRBJ1-4, the full variable domain is NAGVMQNPRHLVRRRGQEARLRCSPMKGHSHVYWYRQLPEEGLKFMVYLQKENIIDESGMPKERFSAEFPKEGPSILRIQQVVRGDSAAYFCASSPRQVSGEKLFFGSGTQLSVL.

The genes are TRBV5-1 and TRBJ1-2, with D possibly TRBD1 on 5 matching bases. CDR1 and CDR2 (germline): SGHRS, YFSETQ. The V and J ends lost 0 bases and 5 bases respectively, with 8 bases between them. The CDR3 length is 13 residues. The CDR3 nucleotides read TGCGCCAGCAGCTTGGAAGGGGTATATGGCTACACCTTC. The encoded protein is CASSLEGVYGYTF.

The J gene is TRBJ1-1, the V gene TRBV2; D remains ambiguous. The germline V and J ends were trimmed by 9 bases and 3 bases, with 8 bases remaining between them. CDR3 length: 11 amino acids. The germline V gene has CDR1 SNHLY and CDR2 FYNNEI. CDR3 DNA sequence: TGTGCCAGTCGTCGGGACACTGAAGCTTTCTTT. It codes for CASRRDTEAFF.

A remark on this clone: The sample holds other DNA sequences that translate to the same CDR3. The V and J genes are TRBV5-1 and TRBJ2-5; a possible D gene is TRBD2 (5 bases). There are 14 residues in the CDR3. V shed 3 bases and J shed 5 bases, with 14 bases lying between them. The germline V gene encodes CDR1 SGHRS and CDR2 YFSETQ. The CDR3 region is CASSSPTSGETQYF. The CDR3 DNA follows: TGCGCCAGCAGCTCTCCTACTAGTGGGGAGACCCAGTACTTC.

Concerning this clone: This sample includes further DNA sequences coding for the same CDR3. The rearrangement links TRBV7-2 to TRBJ1-2; weak D call: TRBD1 (6 bases). Germline V gene data show CDR1 as SGHTA and CDR2 as FQGNSA. The CDR3 runs 14 residues. Between the trimmed V and J ends, which lost 5 bases and 2 bases, there was a span of 12 bases. The CDR3 DNA reads as TGTGCCAGCAGCCTTTCAGACAGGAACTATGGCTACACCTTC. Translating it yields CASSLSDRNYGYTF. Full variable domain (remainder filled in from reference TRBV7-2 and TRBJ1-2): GAGVSQSPSNKVTEKGKDVELRCDPISGHTALYWYRQSLGQGLEFLIYFQGNSAPDKSGLPSDRFSAERTGGSVSTLTIQRTQQEDSAVYLCASSLSDRNYGYTFGSGTRLTVV.

The genes are TRBV27 and TRBJ1-1; 7 bases line up with TRBD1. CDR3 size: 16 residues. V trimming: 5 bases; J trimming: 5 bases; junction bases outside the gene matches: 14. The germline gives CDR1 MNHEY, CDR2 SMNVEV (reference sequence). CDR3 DNA: TGTGCCAGCAGTATCATAAGAGGACAGGAGAAGACTGAAGCTTTCTTT. Translating gives CASSIIRGQEKTEAFF.

The V and J genes are TRBV2 and TRBJ2-3; 11 bases fit TRBD2. CDR1 is SNHLY and CDR2 is FYNNEI in the germline V gene. The CDR3 covers 17 residues. The trim removed 11 bases at V and 10 bases at J, leaving 23 bases unmatched. CDR3 bases: TGTGCCTCCGAACGGAATAGCGGGGGGGCCGGTTCGGCGGCGCAGTATTTT. Translating gives CASERNSGGAGSAAQYF.

The genes are TRBV11-2 and TRBJ1-6; D remains ambiguous. There are 12 residues in the CDR3. Trimming shortened V by 4 bases and J by 8 bases, and 6 bases separated the two germline ends. Germline CDR1 and CDR2: SGHAT and FQNNGV. CDR3 sequence reads: CASSSHDSPLHF. CDR3 DNA: TGTGCCAGCAGCTCACACGATTCACCCCTCCACTTT.

The chain uses TRBV25-1 and TRBJ2-3, with 10 positions matching TRBD1. V trimming: 2 bases; J trimming: 4 bases; junction bases outside the gene matches: 3. This CDR3 has 15 amino acids. Germline V lookup: CDR1 MGHDK, CDR2 SYGVNS. The CDR3 DNA reads TGTGCCAGCAGTGAACCCGGACAGGGGGCAGATACGCAGTATTTT. It translates to CASSEPGQGADTQYF.

V gene TRBV19 combines with J gene TRBJ1-1; TRBD1 is a possible D gene (6 bases). The CDR3 totals 14 residues. The V end was cut by 9 bases, the J end by 1 base, with 15 bases between. Germline assignment: CDR1 LNHDA and CDR2 SQIVND (reference sequence). The CDR3 sequence: CASARQAENTEAFF. In DNA form, the CDR3 reads TGTGCCAGCGCTCGACAGGCAGAGAACACTGAAGCTTTCTTT.

J is TRBJ2-3 and V is TRBV9; 7 nucleotides align to TRBD2. The CDR3 has 16 residues. Looked up from germline, CDR1 is SGDLS and CDR2 is YYNGEE. The ends lost 0 bases at V and 3 bases at J; junction bases unmatched: 7. The CDR3 loop reads CASSVGWQGGTDTQYF. Written as DNA, the CDR3 is TGTGCCAGCAGCGTAGGGTGGCAGGGAGGGACAGATACGCAGTATTTT.

The chain joins TRBV7-6 to TRBJ1-1; weak D call: TRBD1 (6 bases). CDR1 SGHVS and CDR2 FNYEAQ come from the germline V gene. The CDR3 is 15 residues long. Trimming removed 3 bases at V and 1 base at J, with 12 bases between. DNA of the CDR3: TGTGCCAGCAGCTTCATTCCGACAGGGAACACTGAAGCTTTCTTT. This encodes CASSFIPTGNTEAFF.

The chain employs TRBV11-2 and TRBJ1-2; D may be TRBD1 (6 bases). The CDR3 has 14 residues. Germline lookup yields CDR1 SGHAT and CDR2 FQNNGV. With 2 bases removed from V and 5 bases from J, the gap between germline ends came to 12 bases. The CDR3 protein is CASSLTGSRYGYTF. CDR3 nucleotide sequence: TGTGCCAGCAGCTTAACAGGGTCGAGGTATGGCTACACCTTC.

In its sample, this clone was seen once. This chain links TRBV2 with TRBJ1-1, with a possible D match to TRBD1 (6 bases). This CDR3 region has 12 residues. The germline gives CDR1 SNHLY, CDR2 FYNNEI. V was trimmed by 8 bases and J by 2 bases, leaving 9 bases between them. The CDR3 sequence: CASLRGNTEAFF. The DNA for the CDR3 is TGTGCCAGCCTCAGGGGAAACACTGAAGCTTTCTTT.

The DNA for the CDR3 is TGTGCCAGCAGCCCGGCGGGGACGGGTAGAGGGCTTGAGCAGTTCTTC. It specifies CASSPAGTGRGLEQFF. The chain links TRBV11-3 to TRBJ2-1; a weak D match, TRBD2 (6 bases). Germline CDR1 reads SGHNT; CDR2 reads YENEEA. There are 16 residues in the CDR3. Between the trimmed V and J ends, which lost 5 bases and 9 bases, there was a span of 23 bases.

In this sample, this clone turned up once. The chain has TRBV5-5 and TRBJ2-1; D is possibly TRBD2 (5 bases). Per germline, CDR1 SGHKS and CDR2 YYEKEE (reference sequence). The CDR3 has 16 amino acids. The germline V and J ends were trimmed by 4 bases and 0 bases, with 14 bases remaining between them. As DNA, the CDR3 is TGTGCCAGCAGCCCCACGGTAGGGAGCTCCTACAATGAGCAGTTCTTC. Protein sequence: CASSPTVGSSYNEQFF.